Below, 26 T cell receptor beta chains from the same sample are listed, as sequenced in a study of graft-versus-host responses after intestinal transplantation. Their antigen targets remain unknown. Only in-frame clones appear in the TCRdb table, and some are missing; sequencing was by immunoSEQ multiplex PCR. The sample contains 55,000 to 85,000 clones, about 89% of which appear only once. The sample in question was unstimulated CD8+ T cells sorted from spleen or lymph node cells, obtained before intestinal transplant. Source of these receptors: a human donor who received an intestinal transplant.

The chain is built from TRBV6-1 and TRBJ1-5, with D tentatively TRBD1 (6 bases). V lost 4 bases and J 2 bases, leaving 15 bases between the germline ends. CDR1 and CDR2 (germline): MNHNS, SASEGT. There are 16 residues in the CDR3. The CDR3 here is CASSAHWGPRNQPQHF. In DNA form, the CDR3 reads TGTGCCAGCAGTGCCCACTGGGGGCCCCGCAATCAGCCCCAGCATTTT.

The CDR3 DNA reads TGCGCCAGCAGCTGGGGACAGGGCGGGGACACCGGGGAGCTGTTTTTT. It codes for CASSWGQGGDTGELFF. The gene calls are TRBV5-1 and TRBJ2-2, with TRBD1 matching 9 bases. This CDR3 is 16 amino acids long. With 3 bases clipped from V and 3 bases from J, the junction kept 6 bases outside the gene matches. Per germline, CDR1 SGHRS and CDR2 YFSETQ.

The chain links TRBV5-1 to TRBJ2-5; a weak D match, TRBD1 (6 bases). V was trimmed by 1 base and J by 13 bases, leaving 20 bases between them. Germline V gene data show CDR1 as SGHRS and CDR2 as YFSETQ. This CDR3 is built from 14 residues. CDR3 region: CASSLTGHRVPRYF. The DNA for the CDR3 is TGCGCCAGCAGCTTGACGGGCCACAGGGTCCCTCGGTACTTC.

V and J are TRBV5-6 and TRBJ1-4; perhaps TRBD1 as D (5 bases). In germline, CDR1 is SGHDT, CDR2 YYEEEE. V lost 4 bases, J lost 3 bases, and 16 bases lay in between. This CDR3 comprises 16 residues. CDR3 nucleotides: TGTGCCAGCAGCCTGGGACCTGGGGCGTCTAATGAAAAACTGTTTTTT. Translated: CASSLGPGASNEKLFF. Supplemented by reference TRBV5-6 and TRBJ1-4, the full variable domain reads DAGVTQSPTHLIKTRGQQVTLRCSPKSGHDTVSWYQQALGQGPQFIFQYYEEEERQRGNFPDRFSGHQFPNYSSELNVNALLLGDSALYLCASSLGPGASNEKLFFGSGTQLSVL.

This sequence joins TRBV6-5 and TRBJ2-7; D unclear. Looked up from germline, CDR1 is MNHEY and CDR2 is SVGAGI. The CDR3 extends over 14 amino acids. Trimming shortened V by 2 bases and J by 0 bases, and 8 bases separated the two germline ends. CDR3 sequence reads: CASSYGRVSYEQYF. CDR3 coding DNA: TGTGCCAGCAGTTACGGCCGGGTCTCCTACGAGCAGTACTTC.

The chain joins TRBV27 to TRBJ2-1, with D possibly matching TRBD2 (5 bases). CDR3 length: 13 amino acids. Trimming shortened V by 5 bases and J by 3 bases, and 8 bases separated the two germline ends. Germline V gives CDR1 MNHEY, CDR2 SMNVEV (reference sequence). In nucleotides, the CDR3 is TGTGCCAGCAGTGCCGGGGTCTACAATGAGCAGTTCTTC. Amino acid sequence: CASSAGVYNEQFF.

The CDR3 here is CASRSLGGAYEQYF. In nucleotides, the CDR3 is TGTGCCAGCAGGTCTCTCGGGGGGGCCTACGAGCAGTACTTC. The chain is built from TRBV2 and TRBJ2-7; TRBD2 matches at 8 bases. CDR1 is SNHLY, CDR2 FYNNEI, per germline. CDR3 size: 14 residues. Trimming took 6 bases from V and 2 from J; bases not matched to a gene: 6.

As DNA, the CDR3 is TGCGCCAGCAGACGCAGCATCAGCGATGACAATGAGCAGTTCTTC. Translating it yields CASRRSISDDNEQFF. The chain links TRBV4-1 to TRBJ2-1; D remains ambiguous. From germline, CDR1 is MGHRA and CDR2 YSYEKL. This CDR3 is built from 15 residues. V was clipped by 6 bases and J by 5 bases, with 17 bases between them.

V gene TRBV4-1 combines with J gene TRBJ2-7; D not certain. V lost 1 base, J lost 2 bases, and 9 bases lay in between. CDR1 is MGHRA, CDR2 YSYEKL, per germline. The CDR3 extends over 14 amino acids. CDR3: CASSQVQEPYEQYF. CDR3 sequence (DNA): TGCGCCAGCAGCCAAGTCCAGGAACCCTACGAGCAGTACTTC.

V gene TRBV30 combines with J gene TRBJ2-1; TRBD2 matches at 11 bases. V shed 5 bases, J shed 7 bases, and the junction held 16 bases outside the gene matches. CDR3 length: 17 amino acids. Germline CDR1 is GTSNPN and CDR2 is SVGIG (reference sequence). DNA for the CDR3: TGTGCCTGGGGAGGCCCGGTAGCGGGGGGGCTGGTAAATGAGCAGTTCTTC. Translated: CAWGGPVAGGLVNEQFF. Using reference TRBV30 and TRBJ2-1 for the parts outside the CDR3, the full variable domain is SQTIHQWPATLVQPVGSPLSLECTVEGTSNPNLYWYRQAAGRGLQLLFYSVGIGQISSEVPQNLSASRPQDRQFILSSKKLLLSDSGFYLCAWGGPVAGGLVNEQFFGPGTRLTVL.

The chain combines TRBV9 with TRBJ1-1; TRBD1 might be the D (5 bases). Trimming pared 0 bases from V and 1 base from J, leaving 13 bases between. The CDR3 covers 16 residues. Germline-derived CDR1 and CDR2 are SGDLS and YYNGEE. CDR3 DNA sequence: TGTGCCAGCAGCGTAGGGTTCGGACACTCGAACACTGAAGCTTTCTTT. This translates into CASSVGFGHSNTEAFF.

The chain links TRBV28 to TRBJ2-3; 7 nucleotides align to TRBD2. Germline V lookup: CDR1 MDHEN, CDR2 SYDVKM. V was pared by 6 bases and J by 3 bases, with 15 bases of the junction left unmatched. This CDR3 contains 17 residues. CDR3 in amino acids: CASSPRPAGVWTDTQYF. CDR3 sequence (DNA): TGTGCCAGCAGCCCGCGGCCGGCGGGAGTTTGGACAGATACGCAGTATTTT.

This chain joins TRBV6-6 and TRBJ2-1, with TRBD2 as a possible D gene (6 bases). The CDR3 loop spans 13 amino acids. Germline lookup yields CDR1 MNHNY and CDR2 SVGAGI (reference sequence). V shed 4 bases and J shed 9 bases, with 13 bases lying between them. Written as DNA, the CDR3 is TGTGCCAGCAGTTTGGGACTGAAGATTGAGCAGTTCTTC. Translating gives CASSLGLKIEQFF.

The V and J genes are TRBV4-1 and TRBJ2-1, with 7 positions matching TRBD1. Germline values: CDR1 MGHRA, CDR2 YSYEKL. The CDR3 is 15 amino acids. V shed 3 bases, J shed 0 bases, and the junction held 2 bases outside the gene matches. CDR3 nucleotide sequence: TGCGCCAGCAGCCAGGGACAGAGCTCCTACAATGAGCAGTTCTTC. It codes for CASSQGQSSYNEQFF.

The chain combines TRBV2 with TRBJ2-7, with D unresolved. The germline CDR1 and CDR2 sequences are SNHLY and FYNNEI. Trimming removed 3 bases from V and 1 base from J, with 16 bases in between. This CDR3 spans 16 amino acids. The CDR3, as DNA: TGTGCCAGCAGTGATGACCCCGACAAAGGATCCTACGAGCAGTACTTC. Translated: CASSDDPDKGSYEQYF.

This chain uses TRBV9 with TRBJ2-1; 7 bases are a match to TRBD2. The CDR3 covers 17 residues. Germline V CDR1 and CDR2: SGDLS, YYNGEE. V dropped 0 bases and J dropped 0; count of bases not matched to a gene: 6. The CDR3 DNA follows: TGTGCCAGCAGCGTAGGCAGGTCGGGAGGCTCCTACAATGAGCAGTTCTTC. This translates into CASSVGRSGGSYNEQFF.

V gene TRBV7-6 combines with J gene TRBJ1-1; 7 nucleotides agree with TRBD1. Germline CDR1 is SGHVS and CDR2 is FNYEAQ. The CDR3 runs 16 residues. The ends lost 2 bases at V and 0 bases at J; junction bases unmatched: 6. CDR3: CASSLYEDRMNTEAFF. In DNA, the CDR3 is TGTGCCAGCAGCTTATACGAGGACAGGATGAACACTGAAGCTTTCTTT. The variable domain in full, with the rest retrieved from reference TRBV7-6 and TRBJ1-1, is GAGVSQSPRYKVTKRGQDVALRCDPISGHVSLYWYRQALGQGPEFLTYFNYEAQQDKSGLPNDRFSAERPEGSISTLTIQRTEQRDSAMYRCASSLYEDRMNTEAFFGQGTRLTVV.

V gene TRBV27 combines with J gene TRBJ2-7; D is undetermined. The CDR3 extends over 13 amino acids. The germline V gene has CDR1 MNHEY and CDR2 SMNVEV (reference sequence). With 2 bases removed from V and 5 bases from J, the gap between germline ends came to 10 bases. CDR3 amino acids: CASSLSSADEQYF. The CDR3 DNA is TGTGCCAGCAGTTTAAGTTCGGCGGACGAGCAGTACTTC.

This chain connects TRBV10-3 to TRBJ1-6, with D maybe TRBD1 (5 bases). CDR1 is ENHRY, CDR2 SYGVKD, per germline. V was cut by 4 bases and J by 9 bases, with 16 bases left in between. The CDR3 has 15 amino acids. CDR3 region: CAISVSGLGGSPLHF. Here the CDR3 DNA reads TGTGCCATCAGTGTGTCGGGGTTGGGGGGTTCACCCCTCCACTTT.

In this sample, this clone turned up once. The chain links TRBV9 to TRBJ2-1; 10 positions agree with TRBD2. Looked up from germline, CDR1 is SGDLS and CDR2 is YYNGEE. The CDR3 runs to 14 residues. Trimming cost V 5 bases and J 7 bases; bases outside gene matches: 6. CDR3 DNA sequence: TGTGCCAGCAGACCGGGACTAGCGCTAAATGAGCAGTTCTTC. It codes for CASRPGLALNEQFF.

In the case of this clone: Mismatch with germline at one junction end may stem from a read error. This rearrangement joins TRBV28 to TRBJ1-2; possibly TRBD1 for D (5 bases). Germline V gene data show CDR1 as MDHEN and CDR2 as SYDVKM. This CDR3 spans 15 amino acids. DNA of the CDR3: TGTGCCAGCAGTTTGGGAGGGGTTTTCGACTATGGCCACACCTTC. Translated, it gives CASSLGGVFDYGHTF.

This clone was counted once. V gene TRBV7-2 combines with J gene TRBJ2-3; 16 bases are a match to TRBD2. This CDR3 is 18 amino acids long. Germline CDR1 reads SGHTA; CDR2 reads FQGNSA. The V gene end was trimmed by 5 bases and the J gene end by 4 bases; junction bases not matched to a gene: 9. The CDR3 DNA reads as TGTGCCAGCAGCCCGGGACTAGCGGGAGGGTATGCTCCAGATACGCAGTATTTT. This translates into CASSPGLAGGYAPDTQYF.

The V call is TRBV9, the J call TRBJ2-3; a weak D match, TRBD1 (5 bases). Germline V gene sequence: CDR1 SGDLS, CDR2 YYNGEE. Trimming pared 4 bases from V and 6 bases from J, leaving 12 bases between. The CDR3 is 13 amino acids. The CDR3 nucleotides are TGTGCCAGCAGCCCAGGGCGTGGGGATACGCAGTATTTT. Translated, it gives CASSPGRGDTQYF.

This chain's CDR3 is CASNKDTLVRELFF. DNA of the CDR3: TGCGCCAGCAATAAAGACACGCTTGTTAGGGAGCTGTTTTTT. The chain links TRBV5-1 to TRBJ2-2; unclear D gene. Germline CDR1 and CDR2: SGHRS and YFSETQ. Trimming cost V 6 bases and J 9 bases, with 18 bases left between them. This CDR3 has 14 amino acids.

The chain combines TRBV4-1 with TRBJ2-5; 9 bases are shared with TRBD1. The J call may be in error: the DNA end matches TRBJ2-7 better. Germline V gene data show CDR1 as MGHRA and CDR2 as YSYEKL. The CDR3 length is 15 residues. CDR3: CASSQRTGVLNEQYF. In nucleotides, the CDR3 is TGCGCCAGCAGCCAGAGGACAGGGGTTCTCAACGAGCAGTACTTC.

The V call is TRBV5-1, the J call TRBJ1-1; the match to TRBD1 covers 7 bases. The CDR3 is made up of 14 amino acids. Germline CDR1 and CDR2: SGHRS and YFSETQ. The V gene end was trimmed by 4 bases and the J gene end by 7 bases; junction bases not matched to a gene: 10. CDR3: CASSPGTDQYEAFF. The CDR3 DNA follows: TGCGCCAGCAGCCCAGGGACAGACCAATATGAAGCTTTCTTT.